This TCR beta chain is drawn from a study of somatic mutations in cytotoxic T cells in rheumatoid arthritis. The junction had 12 bases not matched to a gene; V was cut back by 1 base and J by 4 bases. The germline CDR1 and CDR2 sequences are MNHNS and SASEGT. This CDR3 has 17 residues. Study processing details: Published virus-specific TCRB sequences matched only a few of the patient CD8+ clones exceeding 1%. Method: immunoSEQ multiplex PCR; TCRdb's copy keeps in-frame clones and lacks some. That table gives V, J and clone size, and the DNA gave D and trimming. The sample has over 15,000 clones, 70% to 90% seen once.

Sequencing input: CD8+ T cells sorted from blood. The V and J genes are TRBV6-1 and TRBJ1-2; 7 positions match TRBD1. The receptor was isolated from an adult with rheumatoid arthritis. The CDR3 region is CASSEEESGTGAYGYTF. Written as DNA, the CDR3 is TGTGCCAGCAGTGAAGAAGAAAGCGGAACAGGGGCCTATGGCTACACCTTC.